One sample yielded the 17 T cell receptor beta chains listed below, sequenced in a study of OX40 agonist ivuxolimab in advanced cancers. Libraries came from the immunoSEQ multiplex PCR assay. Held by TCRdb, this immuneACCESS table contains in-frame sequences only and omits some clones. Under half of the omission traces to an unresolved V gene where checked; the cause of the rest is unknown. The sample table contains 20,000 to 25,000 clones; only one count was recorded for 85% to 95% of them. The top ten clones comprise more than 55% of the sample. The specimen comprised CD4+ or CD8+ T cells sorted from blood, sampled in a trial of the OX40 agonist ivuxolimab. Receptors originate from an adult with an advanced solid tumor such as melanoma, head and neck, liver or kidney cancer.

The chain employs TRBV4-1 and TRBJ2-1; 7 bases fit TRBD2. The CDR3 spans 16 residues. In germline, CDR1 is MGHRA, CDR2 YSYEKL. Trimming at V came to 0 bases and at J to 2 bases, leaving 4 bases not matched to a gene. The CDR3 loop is CASSQEGLAAYNEQFF. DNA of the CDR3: TGCGCCAGCAGCCAAGAAGGGCTAGCGGCCTACAATGAGCAGTTCTTC.

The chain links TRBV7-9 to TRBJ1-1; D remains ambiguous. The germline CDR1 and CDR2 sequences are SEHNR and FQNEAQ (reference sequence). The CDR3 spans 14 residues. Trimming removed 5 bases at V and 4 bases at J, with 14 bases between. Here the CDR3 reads CASSPVLSFTEAFF. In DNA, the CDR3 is TGTGCCAGCAGCCCCGTCCTGTCGTTCACTGAAGCTTTCTTT.

The CDR3 sequence is CASSNREENEQYF. The DNA of the CDR3 is TGCGCCAGCAGTAACAGGGAAGAGAACGAGCAGTACTTC. V gene TRBV4-1 combines with J gene TRBJ2-7; TRBD1 might be the D (6 bases). Germline V gene data show CDR1 as MGHRA and CDR2 as YSYEKL. This CDR3 is built from 13 residues. Trimming pared 6 bases from V and 5 bases from J, leaving 14 bases between.

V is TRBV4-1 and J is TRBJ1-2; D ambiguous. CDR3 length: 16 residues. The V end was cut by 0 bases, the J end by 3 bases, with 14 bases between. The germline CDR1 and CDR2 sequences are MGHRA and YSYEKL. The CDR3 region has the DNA TGCGCCAGCAGCCAAGATTCGGCGGTTGACCACTATGGCTACACCTTC. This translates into CASSQDSAVDHYGYTF.

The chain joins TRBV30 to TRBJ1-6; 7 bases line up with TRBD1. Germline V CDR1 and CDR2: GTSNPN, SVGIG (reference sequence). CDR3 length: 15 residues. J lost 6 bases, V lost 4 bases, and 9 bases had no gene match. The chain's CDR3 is CAWKVRDRLNSPLHF. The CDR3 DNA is TGTGCCTGGAAAGTCCGGGACAGACTTAATTCACCCCTCCACTTT.

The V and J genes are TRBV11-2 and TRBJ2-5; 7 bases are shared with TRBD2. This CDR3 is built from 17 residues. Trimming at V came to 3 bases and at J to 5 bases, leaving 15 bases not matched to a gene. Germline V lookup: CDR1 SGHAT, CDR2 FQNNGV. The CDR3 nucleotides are TGTGCCAGCAGCTTGGGGACGGGGACTATCGCTTTGGAGACCCAGTACTTC. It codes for CASSLGTGTIALETQYF.

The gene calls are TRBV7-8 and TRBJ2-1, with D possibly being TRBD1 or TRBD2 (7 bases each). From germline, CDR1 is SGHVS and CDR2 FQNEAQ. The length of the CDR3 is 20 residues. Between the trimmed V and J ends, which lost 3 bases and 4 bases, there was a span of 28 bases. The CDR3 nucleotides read TGTGCCAGCAGCTTTTCGGGAGGAATACAGAGACAGGGCATTTACAATGAGCAGTTCTTC. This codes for CASSFSGGIQRQGIYNEQFF.

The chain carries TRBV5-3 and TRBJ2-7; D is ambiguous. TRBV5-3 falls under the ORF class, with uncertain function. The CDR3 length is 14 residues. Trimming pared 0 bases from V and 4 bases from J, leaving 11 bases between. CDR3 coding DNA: TGTGCCAGAAGCTTGGTTCGCAGCGAGTACGAGCAGTACTTC. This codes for CARSLVRSEYEQYF.

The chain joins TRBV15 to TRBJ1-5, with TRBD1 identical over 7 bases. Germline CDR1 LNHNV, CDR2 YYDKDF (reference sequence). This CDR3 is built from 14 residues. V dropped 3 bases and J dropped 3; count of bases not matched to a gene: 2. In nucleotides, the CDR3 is TGTGCCACCAGCAGGACAGGGAACAATCAGCCCCAGCATTTT. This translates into CATSRTGNNQPQHF.

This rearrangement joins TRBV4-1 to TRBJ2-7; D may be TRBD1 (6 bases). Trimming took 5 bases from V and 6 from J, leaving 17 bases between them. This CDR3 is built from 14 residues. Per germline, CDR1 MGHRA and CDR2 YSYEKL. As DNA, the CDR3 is TGCGCCAGCAGCATTGAGCAGGGGACCGGCGAGCAGTACTTC. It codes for CASSIEQGTGEQYF.

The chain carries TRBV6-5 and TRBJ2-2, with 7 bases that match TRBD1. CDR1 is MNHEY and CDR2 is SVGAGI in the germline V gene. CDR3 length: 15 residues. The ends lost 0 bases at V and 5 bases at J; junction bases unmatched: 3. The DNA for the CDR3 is TGTGCCAGCAGTTACTCAGTGACAGGGACCGGGGAGCTGTTTTTT. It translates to CASSYSVTGTGELFF.

CDR3 coding DNA: TGTGCCAGCAGCCAGACAGGGCGGGATACGCAGTATTTT. This translates into CASSQTGRDTQYF. The chain recombines TRBV7-6 with TRBJ2-3; 7 bases fit TRBD1. The CDR3 has 13 residues. The V gene's germline CDR1 is SGHVS and CDR2 FNYEAQ. Trimming removed 5 bases from V and 6 bases from J; junction bases left unmatched: 5. Supplemented by reference TRBV7-6 and TRBJ2-3, the full variable domain reads GAGVSQSPRYKVTKRGQDVALRCDPISGHVSLYWYRQALGQGPEFLTYFNYEAQQDKSGLPNDRFSAERPEGSISTLTIQRTEQRDSAMYRCASSQTGRDTQYFGPGTRLTVL.

The CDR3 sequence: CASSSKTSTYTEAFF. CDR3 in DNA: TGTGCCAGCAGCTCCAAAACATCGACCTACACTGAAGCTTTCTTT. This chain connects TRBV11-2 to TRBJ1-1; no definite D call. CDR3 length equals 15 residues. Trimming left V 4 bases short and J 3 bases short, with 15 bases between. CDR1 is SGHAT and CDR2 is FQNNGV in the germline V gene.

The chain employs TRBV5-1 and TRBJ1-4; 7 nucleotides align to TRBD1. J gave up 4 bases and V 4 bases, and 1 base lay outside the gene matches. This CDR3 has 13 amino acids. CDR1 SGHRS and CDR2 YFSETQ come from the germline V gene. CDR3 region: CASSGTDNEKLFF. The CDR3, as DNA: TGCGCCAGCAGCGGGACAGATAATGAAAAACTGTTTTTT.

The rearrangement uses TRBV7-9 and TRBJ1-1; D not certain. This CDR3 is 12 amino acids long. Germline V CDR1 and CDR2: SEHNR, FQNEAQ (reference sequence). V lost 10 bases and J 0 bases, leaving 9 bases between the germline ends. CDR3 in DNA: TGTGCCACCCTTTCAGTGAACACTGAAGCTTTCTTT. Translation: CATLSVNTEAFF.

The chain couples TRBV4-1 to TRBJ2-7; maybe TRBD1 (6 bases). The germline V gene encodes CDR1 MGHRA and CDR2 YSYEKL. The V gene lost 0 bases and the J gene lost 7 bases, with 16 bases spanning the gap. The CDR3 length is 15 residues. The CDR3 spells CASSQDGDRREEQYF. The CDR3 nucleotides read TGCGCCAGCAGCCAAGATGGTGACAGGCGAGAAGAGCAGTACTTC.

The CDR3 reads CAINPARRLSNQPQHF. The CDR3 region has the DNA TGTGCCATCAATCCAGCGCGACGGCTTAGCAATCAGCCCCAGCATTTT. The chain employs TRBV10-3 and TRBJ1-5; D gene uncertain. V was pared by 7 bases and J by 0 bases, with 16 bases between. CDR1 is ENHRY and CDR2 is SYGVKD in the germline V gene. The CDR3 is made up of 16 amino acids.